This T cell receptor beta chain was recorded in a study of cytomegalovirus exposure and HLA in healthy donors (dated by TCRdb to about 2017). At the level of the whole study: According to a later analysis, one platform produced both the approximately 110 validation repertoires and the 666 repertoires of the first cohort. A separate validation cohort of approximately 130 different subjects was used in addition to the 666-subject first cohort. The study was designed to test whether signatures of past pathogen exposure could be identified by cataloging public T cell receptors. To predict cytomegalovirus infection status, the study combined high-throughput TCR immunosequencing, statistical association of individual TCRs with disease status, and machine learning.

The research as a whole found: The validation cohort had no HLA typing available for a later analysis, so co-occurrence within that cohort was assessed over all 120 or so repertoires. While some public TCRs were present in many individuals, most TCR sequences turned up only very rarely across donors. The authors suggested that the approach could potentially be generalized to other disease states and immunological phenotypes. Of the cluster scores, roughly 95% were above 0 in a later analysis, which found that TCRs clustered in the first cohort also tended to co-occur in the 120 validation repertoires. Three of the identified cytomegalovirus-associated TCR beta chains were confirmed in vitro to be specific for cytomegalovirus antigens. Cytomegalovirus status was reported to be diagnosed by the classifier with high specificity and sensitivity in both the original and validation cohorts. In the study, about 150 TCR beta chains were listed as associated with cytomegalovirus.

Separate from the approximately 700-subject first cohort, the validation cohort of over 90 subjects was the group to which the donors belonged. Receptor amplification or capture employed the immunoSEQ multiplex PCR assay. The study's processing was this. A statistical classification framework was built to diagnose cytomegalovirus status from the catalog of TCR beta chain sequences. Not all clones reach the TCRdb copy of this immuneACCESS table, which keeps in-frame sequences only. Checked studies attribute under half of the gap to unresolved V genes and leave the rest unexplained. V and J calls and clone size are given by that table; D and trimming were obtained from the DNA. The sample table lists 55,000 to 85,000 clones, 85% to 95% of them with a count of one. Together, the top ten hold roughly 1% of the sample. The V and J ends are trimmed by 5 bases and 2 bases, leaving 16 bases between them. Its CDR3 holds 16 amino acids, cysteine through phenylalanine. Of all the DNA, just the CDR3 is kept, 48 bases in frame from base 1. From the germline V gene, CDR1 is SGHTA and CDR2 is FQGNSA.

About this clone: There is no known antigen for this receptor. No qualities accompany the bases; no much larger clone lies one base away.

In this chain, TRBV7-2 is recombined with TRBJ1-3; TRBD1 is a possible D gene, resting on 6 matching bases. The TCR was taken from a woman younger than 30 in good health and CMV-seronegative. The specimen sequenced was PBMCs. The bases are TGTGCCAGCAGCCCCTCAGGGGCCCAGGCTGGAAACACCATATATTTT. Its amino acids are CASSPSGAQAGNTIYF.